A few counts support the clone carrying this T cell receptor (beta chain). What it recognizes is unknown. Trimming took 5 bases from V and 1 from J; bases not matched to a gene: 11. The length of the CDR3 is 16 residues. CDR1 MNHEY and CDR2 SMNVEV come from the germline V gene (reference sequence). The sample is drawn from a study of T cell repertoires in cytomegalovirus infection. About the research overall: Researchers turned to recently identified HLA-C-restricted CMV epitopes as well as well-studied HLA-B-restricted ones. Points from the study as a whole: In two of eight donors, the top clonotype was HLA-C-restricted CMV-specific. The study identified carriers of CMV plus the relevant HLA from cumulative public TCR beta family frequency.

TCRdb re-called the reads through MiXCR, storing one row per CDR3 protein. This sample has some 99,000 distinct CDR3 sequences, with around 28% found just once. The sequences come from CD8+ T cells from cultured PBMCs, collected from culture after CMV antigen stimulation. The receptor was derived from a human donor in good health (CMV status not recorded). Some clones in this sample may be carry-over from other donors' samples. The chain combines TRBV27 with TRBJ2-7, with 7 bases that match TRBD2. Here the CDR3 reads CASSPAGLLPSYEQYF. For the CDR3, the DNA is TGTGCCAGCAGTCCCGCGGGACTACTCCCTTCCTACGAGCAGTACTTC.